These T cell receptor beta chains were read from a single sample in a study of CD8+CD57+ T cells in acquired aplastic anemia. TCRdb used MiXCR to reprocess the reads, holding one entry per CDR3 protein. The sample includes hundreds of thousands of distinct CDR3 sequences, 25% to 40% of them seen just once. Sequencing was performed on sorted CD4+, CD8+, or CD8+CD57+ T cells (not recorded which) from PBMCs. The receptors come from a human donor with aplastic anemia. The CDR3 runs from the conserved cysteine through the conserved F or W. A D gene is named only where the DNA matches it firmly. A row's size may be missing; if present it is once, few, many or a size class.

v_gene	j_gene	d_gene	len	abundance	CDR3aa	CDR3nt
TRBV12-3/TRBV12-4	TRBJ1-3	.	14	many	CASSPGAGGNTIYF	TGTGCCAGCAGTCCCGGCGCGGGAGGAAACACCATATATTTT
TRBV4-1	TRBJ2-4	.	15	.	CASSQALAPLATQYF	TGCGCCAGCAGCCAAGCCCTGGCCCCTCTAGCGACTCAGTACTTC
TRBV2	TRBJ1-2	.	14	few	CASSLQGNNYGYTF	TGTGCCAGCAGTCTGCAGGGAAATAACTATGGCTACACCTTC
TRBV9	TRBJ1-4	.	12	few	CARERTNEKLFF	TGTGCCAGAGAGAGAACTAATGAAAAACTGTTTTTT
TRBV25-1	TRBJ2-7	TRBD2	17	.	CASSETGLAGSTYEQYF	TGTGCCAGCAGTGAAACGGGACTAGCGGGTTCTACCTACGAGCAGTACTTC
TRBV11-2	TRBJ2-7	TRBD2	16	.	CASSPPRLAGDYEQYF	TGTGCCAGCAGCCCACCCCGGCTAGCGGGAGACTACGAGCAGTACTTC
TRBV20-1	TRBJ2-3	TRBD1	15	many	CSAQSRGRGTDTQYF	TGCAGTGCTCAGAGCAGGGGGCGAGGGACAGATACGCAGTATTTT
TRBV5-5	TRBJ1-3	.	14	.	CASSYPSRADTIYF	TGTGCCAGCAGCTACCCGAGTAGGGCGGACACCATATATTTT
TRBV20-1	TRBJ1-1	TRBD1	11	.	CSAQTGTEGLF	TGCAGTGCACAGACCGGGACAGAGGGCCTCTTT
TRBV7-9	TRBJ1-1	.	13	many	CASTRGEGTEAFF	TGTGCCAGCACCCGGGGGGAGGGCACTGAAGCTTTCTTT
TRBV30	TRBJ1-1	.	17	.	CAWSGNLFSLGNTEAFF	TGTGCCTGGAGTGGGAACTTGTTTTCTCTCGGGAACACTGAAGCTTTCTTT
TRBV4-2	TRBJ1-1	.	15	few	CASSQGYRTITEAFF	TGTGCCAGCAGCCAAGGGTATCGGACAATCACTGAAGCTTTCTTT
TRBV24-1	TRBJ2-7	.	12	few	CATSHQTYEQYF	TGTGCCACCAGTCATCAGACCTACGAGCAGTACTTC
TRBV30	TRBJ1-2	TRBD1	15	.	CAWSVLDRFNYGYTF	TGTGCCTGGAGTGTACTGGACAGGTTTAACTATGGCTACACCTTC
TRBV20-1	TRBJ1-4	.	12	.	CSARTSNEKLFF	TGCAGTGCTAGGACATCGAATGAAAAACTGTTTTTT
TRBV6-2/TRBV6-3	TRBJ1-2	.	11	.	CASSRTDGYTF	TGTGCCAGCAGCCGGACAGATGGCTACACCTTC
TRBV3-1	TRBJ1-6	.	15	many	CASSQMDSSNSPLHF	TGTGCCAGCAGCCAGATGGACAGCTCTAATTCACCCCTCCACTTT
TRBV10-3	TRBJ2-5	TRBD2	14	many	CAISETSGGETQYF	TGTGCCATCAGTGAGACTAGCGGTGGGGAGACCCAGTACTTC
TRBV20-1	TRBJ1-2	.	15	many	CSARDQGVNYYGYTF	TGCAGTGCTAGAGACCAGGGAGTCAATTACTATGGCTACACCTTC
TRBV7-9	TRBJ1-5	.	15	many	CASSLLGQPGQPQHF	TGTGCCAGCAGCTTACTCGGACAGCCAGGGCAGCCCCAGCATTTT
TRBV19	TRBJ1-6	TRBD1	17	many	CASSIRPGQGARSPLHF	TGTGCCAGTAGTATCAGGCCGGGACAGGGGGCGCGTTCACCCCTCCACTTT
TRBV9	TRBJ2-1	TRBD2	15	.	CASSVISGGADEQFF	TGTGCCAGCAGCGTAATTAGCGGGGGGGCCGATGAGCAGTTCTTC
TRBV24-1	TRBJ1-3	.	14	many	CATSDPGAGNTIYF	TGTGCCACCAGTGATCCCGGGGCAGGAAACACCATATATTTT
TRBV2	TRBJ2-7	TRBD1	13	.	CASSRDSLHEQYF	TGTGCCAGCAGTAGGGACAGTCTCCACGAGCAGTACTTC
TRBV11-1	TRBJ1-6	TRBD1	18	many	CASSLAGGWGNENSPLHF	TGTGCCAGCAGCTTAGCAGGGGGCTGGGGGAATGAGAATTCACCCCTCCACTTT
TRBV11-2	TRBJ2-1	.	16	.	CASSLPTGAFYNEQFF	TGTGCCAGCAGCTTACCTACGGGGGCTTTCTACAATGAGCAGTTCTTC
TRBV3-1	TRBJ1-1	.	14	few	CASSLKAGGPEAFF	TGTGCCAGCAGCCTTAAAGCGGGGGGCCCTGAAGCTTTCTTT
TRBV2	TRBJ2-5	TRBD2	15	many	CASRAAGTRQETQYF	TGTGCCAGCAGGGCAGCCGGGACTAGACAAGAGACCCAGTACTTC
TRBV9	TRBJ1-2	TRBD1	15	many	CASSTSGTGGSGYTF	TGTGCCAGCAGCACCTCCGGGACAGGGGGCAGTGGCTACACCTTC
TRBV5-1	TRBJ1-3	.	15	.	CASSVQESSGNTIYF	TGCGCCAGCAGCGTACAGGAGAGCTCTGGAAACACCATATATTTT
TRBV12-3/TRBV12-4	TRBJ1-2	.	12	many	CASSPTDYGYTF	TGTGCCAGCAGCCCGACTGATTATGGCTACACCTTC
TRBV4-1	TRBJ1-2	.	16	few	CASSQDSSWGLYGYTF	TGCGCCAGCAGCCAAGATTCTAGCTGGGGGCTGTATGGCTACACCTTC
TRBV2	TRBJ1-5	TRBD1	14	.	CASSKDRVNQPQHF	TGTGCCAGCAGTAAAGACAGGGTTAATCAGCCCCAGCATTTT
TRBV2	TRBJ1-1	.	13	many	CASMRYFAEEAFF	TGTGCCAGCATGCGTTACTTTGCTGAGGAAGCTTTCTTT
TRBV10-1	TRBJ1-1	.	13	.	CASSESGPREAFF	TGCGCCAGCAGTGAGTCTGGCCCCCGCGAAGCTTTCTTT
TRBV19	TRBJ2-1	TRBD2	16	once	CASSSQREGLYNEQFF	TGTGCCAGTAGTTCCCAGCGGGAGGGCCTCTACAATGAGCAGTTCTTC
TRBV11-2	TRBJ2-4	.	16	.	CASSLDFSGRENIQYF	TGTGCCAGCAGCTTAGATTTTTCGGGCAGAGAAAACATTCAGTACTTC
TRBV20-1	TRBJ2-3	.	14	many	CSARAWRGTDTQYF	TGCAGTGCTAGAGCGTGGCGGGGCACAGATACGCAGTATTTT
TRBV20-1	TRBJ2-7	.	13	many	CSARGGRTYEQYF	TGCAGTGCGAGAGGGGGGAGAACCTACGAGCAGTACTTC
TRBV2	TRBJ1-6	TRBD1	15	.	CASLRQGFGNSPLHF	TGTGCCAGCCTTCGACAGGGGTTTGGTAATTCACCCCTCCACTTT
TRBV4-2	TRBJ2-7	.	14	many	CASSQVRSSYEQYF	TGTGCCAGCAGCCAAGTAAGGAGCTCCTACGAGCAGTACTTC
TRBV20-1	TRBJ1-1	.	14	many	CSASLRPMNTEAFF	TGCAGTGCTAGTCTTCGGCCGATGAACACTGAAGCTTTCTTT
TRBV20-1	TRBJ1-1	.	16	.	CSASSGGRVWGTEAFF	TGCAGTGCTAGTAGTGGGGGTAGGGTATGGGGCACTGAAGCTTTCTTT
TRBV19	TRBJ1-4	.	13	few	CASRRQGIEKLFF	TGTGCCAGTAGAAGGCAGGGGATTGAAAAACTGTTTTTT
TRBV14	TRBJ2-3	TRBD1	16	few	CASSQARQGAVDTQYF	TGTGCCAGCAGCCAAGCGAGGCAGGGGGCGGTGGATACGCAGTATTTT
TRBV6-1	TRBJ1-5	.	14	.	CASSEAHTNQPQHF	TGTGCCAGCAGTGAAGCGCATACCAATCAGCCCCAGCATTTT
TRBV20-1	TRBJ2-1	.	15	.	CSASRGTPTLAEQFF	TGCAGTGCTAGCCGTGGGACCCCCACTTTAGCTGAGCAGTTCTTC
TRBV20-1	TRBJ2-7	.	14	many	CSASPRELGYEQYF	TGCAGTGCTAGCCCTAGAGAGTTGGGCTACGAGCAGTACTTC
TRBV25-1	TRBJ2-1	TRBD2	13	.	CASSERGGLRLFF	TGTGCCAGCAGTGAACGGGGGGGCTTGAGGCTGTTCTTC
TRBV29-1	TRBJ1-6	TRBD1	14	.	CSLVARTGNSPLHF	TGCAGCTTAGTGGCCAGGACAGGGAATTCACCCCTCCACTTT
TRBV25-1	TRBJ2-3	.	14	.	CASLAADGTDTQYF	TGTGCCAGCTTAGCAGCGGATGGCACAGATACGCAGTATTTT
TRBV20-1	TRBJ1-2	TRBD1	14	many	CSARELGTGFGYTF	TGCAGTGCTAGAGAACTTGGGACAGGGTTCGGCTACACCTTC
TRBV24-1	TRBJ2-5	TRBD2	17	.	CATSESGTSGGTETQYF	TGTGCCACCAGTGAGTCCGGGACTAGCGGGGGAACAGAGACCCAGTACTTC
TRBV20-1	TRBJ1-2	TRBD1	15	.	CSASSPGTGGYGYTF	TGCAGTGCCAGCTCACCGGGGACAGGGGGCTATGGCTACACCTTC